This T cell receptor (beta chain) is from a study of T cells in Graves' hyperthyroidism and ophthalmopathy. The CDR3 length is 13 residues. The germline V gene encodes CDR1 MNHNS and CDR2 SASEGT. V lost 10 bases to trimming and J lost 4 bases; unmatched junction nucleotides: 5. Amplified TCR beta CDR3 regions derived from RNA transcripts. During a first-round RT-PCR of the TCR CDR3, the HTBI primer set was used. TCRdb reprocessed the multiplex PCR reads with MiXCR, giving one entry per CDR3 protein. Of roughly 380,000 distinct CDR3 sequences in the sample, roughly an eighth were seen once. The sequence derives from a woman under 30 with Graves' hyperthyroidism. The rearrangement uses TRBV6-1 and TRBJ1-2; the match to TRBD1 covers 11 bases. Sequencing was carried out using blood. This chain's CDR3 is CATAGTGGYGYTF. The CDR3 nucleotides are TGTGCCACAGCTGGGACAGGGGGCTATGGCTACACCTTC.